This TCR beta chain was recorded in a study of shared clonotypes between healthy human individuals. The study, taken as a whole, reports: Inspection by rarefaction showed sorted-subset sequencing to be incomplete despite large depth.

The repertoire was sequenced with immunoSEQ multiplex PCR; TCRdb's copy has only in-frame clones and lacks some. The sample has 180,000 or so clones; 80% to 95% are singletons. Germline V gene sequence: CDR1 SQVTM, CDR2 ANQGSEA. The J segment lost 2 bases and the V segment lost 7 bases, leaving 4 bases of the junction unmatched. CDR3 size: 13 residues. This clone has only a few counts. Its antigen is currently unknown. Sequencing was carried out using naive CD4+ T cells sorted from blood. Subset denoted: CD45RA+ positively selected. The receptor comes from a woman between 25 and 40 years old in good health. The chain recombines TRBV29-1 with TRBJ2-7; 11 nucleotides line up with TRBD2. This chain's CDR3 is CSAWGLAAYEQYF. CDR3 coding DNA: TGCAGCGCCTGGGGACTAGCGGCCTACGAGCAGTACTTC.